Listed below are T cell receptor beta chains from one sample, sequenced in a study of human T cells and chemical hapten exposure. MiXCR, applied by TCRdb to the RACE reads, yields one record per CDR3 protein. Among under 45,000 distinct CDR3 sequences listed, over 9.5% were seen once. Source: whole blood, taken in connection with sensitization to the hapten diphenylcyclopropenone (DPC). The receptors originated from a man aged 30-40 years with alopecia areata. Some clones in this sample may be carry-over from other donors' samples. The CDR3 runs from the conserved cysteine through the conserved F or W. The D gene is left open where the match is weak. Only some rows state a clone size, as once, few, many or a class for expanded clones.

CDR3 protein: CASSLYTRNTDTQYF; CDR3 DNA: TGTGCCAGCAGTCTATATACTAGGAACACAGATACGCAGTATTTT; D gene: .; clone size: many; V gene: TRBV6-2/TRBV6-3; J gene: TRBJ2-3; CDR3 length: 15
CDR3 protein: CASSYSLGIGSEKLFF; CDR3 DNA: TGTGCCAGCAGTTACTCGTTGGGGATAGGTAGTGAAAAACTGTTTTTT; D gene: .; clone size: many; V gene: TRBV6-5; J gene: TRBJ1-4; CDR3 length: 16
CDR3 protein: CASSLAGRGSQPQHF; CDR3 DNA: TGTGCCAGCAGCTTGGCGGGGAGAGGTAGTCAGCCCCAGCATTTT; D gene: .; clone size: few; V gene: TRBV5-6; J gene: TRBJ1-5; CDR3 length: 15
CDR3 protein: CSVAGSYEQYF; CDR3 DNA: TGCAGCGTTGCAGGTTCATACGAGCAGTACTTC; D gene: .; clone size: .; V gene: TRBV29-1; J gene: TRBJ2-7; CDR3 length: 11
CDR3 protein: CASSQDRSGLNYGYTF; CDR3 DNA: TGCGCCAGCAGCCAAGATAGGTCAGGGCTAAACTATGGCTACACCTTC; D gene: .; clone size: many; V gene: TRBV4-3; J gene: TRBJ1-2; CDR3 length: 16
CDR3 protein: CASSLRTGSANSPLHF; CDR3 DNA: TGTGCCAGCAGTTTAAGGACAGGGTCGGCGAATTCACCCCTCCACTTT; D gene: TRBD1; clone size: few; V gene: TRBV12-3/TRBV12-4; J gene: TRBJ1-6; CDR3 length: 16
CDR3 protein: CASSVRRDHTGELFF; CDR3 DNA: TGTGCCAGCAGTGTTAGGCGGGACCACACCGGGGAGCTGTTTTTT; D gene: .; clone size: few; V gene: TRBV28; J gene: TRBJ2-2; CDR3 length: 15
CDR3 protein: CASSRGQLNQPQHF; CDR3 DNA: TGTGCCAGCAGCCGAGGACAGCTAAATCAGCCCCAGCATTTT; D gene: .; clone size: many; V gene: TRBV7-2; J gene: TRBJ1-5; CDR3 length: 14
CDR3 protein: CSARDLNKRSYNEQFF; CDR3 DNA: TGCAGTGCTAGGGACTTAAATAAACGATCCTACAATGAGCAGTTCTTC; D gene: .; clone size: many; V gene: TRBV20-1; J gene: TRBJ2-1; CDR3 length: 16
CDR3 protein: CASSSTAGAIYEQYF; CDR3 DNA: TGCGCCAGCAGCTCAACGGCAGGGGCGATCTACGAGCAGTACTTC; D gene: .; clone size: many; V gene: TRBV10-1; J gene: TRBJ2-7; CDR3 length: 15
CDR3 protein: CASSLGTSGDRGGTQYF; CDR3 DNA: TGTGCCAGCAGCCTCGGGACTAGCGGGGACCGGGGTGGGACCCAGTACTTC; D gene: TRBD2; clone size: many; V gene: TRBV7-6; J gene: TRBJ2-5; CDR3 length: 17
CDR3 protein: CSARGITHRGLTNTEAFF; CDR3 DNA: TGCAGTGCTAGAGGGATTACTCACAGGGGGCTAACGAACACTGAAGCTTTCTTT; D gene: TRBD1; clone size: .; V gene: TRBV20-1; J gene: TRBJ1-1; CDR3 length: 18
CDR3 protein: CAISDPRVRKWFF; CDR3 DNA: TGTGCCATCAGTGACCCCCGGGTCCGGAAGTGGTTCTTC; D gene: .; clone size: many; V gene: TRBV10-3; J gene: TRBJ2-1; CDR3 length: 13
CDR3 protein: CSAGEKGARGNQPQHF; CDR3 DNA: TGCAGTGCGGGAGAAAAGGGGGCGCGGGGCAATCAGCCCCAGCATTTT; D gene: TRBD1; clone size: .; V gene: TRBV20-1; J gene: TRBJ1-5; CDR3 length: 16
CDR3 protein: CASSQARQGDGYTF; CDR3 DNA: TGTGCCAGCAGCCAAGCGCGACAGGGGGATGGCTACACCTTC; D gene: TRBD1; clone size: .; V gene: TRBV4-2; J gene: TRBJ1-2; CDR3 length: 14
CDR3 protein: CASSTTGGLTEAFF; CDR3 DNA: TGTGCCAGCAGCACAACAGGGGGACTCACTGAAGCTTTCTTT; D gene: TRBD1; clone size: many; V gene: TRBV7-2; J gene: TRBJ1-1; CDR3 length: 14
CDR3 protein: CASSIPGLGSTQYF; CDR3 DNA: TGTGCCAGTAGTATCCCTGGACTAGGATCGACCCAGTACTTC; D gene: TRBD2; clone size: many; V gene: TRBV19; J gene: TRBJ2-5; CDR3 length: 14
CDR3 protein: CASSLTGGNQPQHF; CDR3 DNA: TGTGCCAGCAGCCTCACTGGCGGCAATCAGCCCCAGCATTTT; D gene: .; clone size: many; V gene: TRBV6-5; J gene: TRBJ1-5; CDR3 length: 14
CDR3 protein: CASSLGLADQETQYF; CDR3 DNA: TGTGCCAGCAGCTTGGGTCTAGCGGACCAAGAGACCCAGTACTTC; D gene: TRBD2; clone size: .; V gene: TRBV11-3; J gene: TRBJ2-5; CDR3 length: 15
CDR3 protein: CASSAWNRATEKLFF; CDR3 DNA: TGTGCCAGCAGCGCGTGGAATCGGGCCACTGAAAAACTGTTTTTT; D gene: .; clone size: many; V gene: TRBV11-2; J gene: TRBJ1-4; CDR3 length: 15
CDR3 protein: CASSLSGNTEAFF; CDR3 DNA: TGTGCCAGCAGCTTATCAGGGAACACTGAAGCTTTCTTT; D gene: .; clone size: .; V gene: TRBV7-3; J gene: TRBJ1-1; CDR3 length: 13
CDR3 protein: CASSRGQAFTPNLQETQYF; CDR3 DNA: TGTGCCAGCAGCCGAGGACAGGCCTTTACACCCAACCTCCAAGAGACCCAGTACTTC; D gene: TRBD1; clone size: .; V gene: TRBV7-8; J gene: TRBJ2-5; CDR3 length: 19
CDR3 protein: CASSPDRGRVETQYF; CDR3 DNA: TGTGCCAGCAGCCCGGACAGGGGAAGGGTGGAGACCCAGTACTTC; D gene: TRBD1; clone size: many; V gene: TRBV5-8; J gene: TRBJ2-5; CDR3 length: 15
CDR3 protein: CATSDFVVGELFF; CDR3 DNA: TGTGCCACCAGTGATTTTGTAGTCGGGGAGCTGTTTTTT; D gene: .; clone size: many; V gene: TRBV24-1; J gene: TRBJ2-2; CDR3 length: 13
CDR3 protein: CASSIGGSEQYF; CDR3 DNA: TGTGCCAGCAGCATAGGGGGTAGCGAGCAGTACTTC; D gene: .; clone size: few; V gene: TRBV7-8; J gene: TRBJ2-7; CDR3 length: 12
CDR3 protein: CASSLNINEQFF; CDR3 DNA: TGTGCCAGCAGCTTAAACATCAATGAGCAGTTCTTC; D gene: .; clone size: many; V gene: TRBV7-3; J gene: TRBJ2-1; CDR3 length: 12
CDR3 protein: CASSLAKGSNTEAFF; CDR3 DNA: TGTGCCAGCAGCTTAGCTAAGGGATCCAACACTGAAGCTTTCTTT; D gene: .; clone size: .; V gene: TRBV7-9; J gene: TRBJ1-1; CDR3 length: 15
CDR3 protein: CSLATGVNQPQHF; CDR3 DNA: TGCAGTCTTGCTACAGGGGTCAATCAGCCCCAGCATTTT; D gene: TRBD1; clone size: .; V gene: TRBV20-1; J gene: TRBJ1-5; CDR3 length: 13
CDR3 protein: CASSQFLTNQKLFF; CDR3 DNA: TGCGCCAGCAGCCAATTTCTCACGAATCAAAAACTGTTTTTT; D gene: .; clone size: many; V gene: TRBV4-1; J gene: TRBJ1-4; CDR3 length: 14
CDR3 protein: CASSQGLSQETQYF; CDR3 DNA: TGTGCCAGCAGCCAGGGACTGAGCCAAGAGACCCAGTACTTC; D gene: .; clone size: .; V gene: TRBV7-8; J gene: TRBJ2-5; CDR3 length: 14
CDR3 protein: CASSQGAPSTDTQYF; CDR3 DNA: TGTGCCAGCTCGCAGGGGGCTCCATCCACAGATACGCAGTATTTT; D gene: TRBD1; clone size: few; V gene: TRBV18; J gene: TRBJ2-3; CDR3 length: 15
CDR3 protein: CASSVEMNTEAFF; CDR3 DNA: TGTGCCAGCAGTGTTGAGATGAACACTGAAGCTTTCTTT; D gene: .; clone size: many; V gene: TRBV12-3/TRBV12-4; J gene: TRBJ1-1; CDR3 length: 13
CDR3 protein: CSVEGTGASTDTQYF; CDR3 DNA: TGCAGCGTTGAAGGGACAGGGGCGAGCACAGATACGCAGTATTTT; D gene: TRBD1; clone size: .; V gene: TRBV29-1; J gene: TRBJ2-3; CDR3 length: 15
CDR3 protein: CASSFPDRVDTEAFF; CDR3 DNA: TGTGCCAGCAGCTTCCCGGACAGGGTAGACACTGAAGCTTTCTTT; D gene: TRBD1; clone size: .; V gene: TRBV5-6; J gene: TRBJ1-1; CDR3 length: 15
CDR3 protein: CASSSGGDTGELFF; CDR3 DNA: TGTGCCAGCAGCTCAGGGGGTGACACCGGGGAGCTGTTTTTT; D gene: TRBD1; clone size: few; V gene: TRBV7-3; J gene: TRBJ2-2; CDR3 length: 14
CDR3 protein: CASTRGGGLSEQFF; CDR3 DNA: TGTGCCAGCACCCGTGGTGGGGGGTTGAGTGAGCAGTTCTTC; D gene: .; clone size: .; V gene: TRBV7-6; J gene: TRBJ2-1; CDR3 length: 14
CDR3 protein: CASSPVSAYNEQFF; CDR3 DNA: TGTGCCAGCTCACCGGTTTCGGCCTACAATGAGCAGTTCTTC; D gene: .; clone size: many; V gene: TRBV18; J gene: TRBJ2-1; CDR3 length: 14
CDR3 protein: CASSKLSNQPQHF; CDR3 DNA: TGCGCCAGCAGCAAGCTCAGCAATCAGCCCCAGCATTTT; D gene: .; clone size: .; V gene: TRBV5-1; J gene: TRBJ1-5; CDR3 length: 13
CDR3 protein: CASSLPIEGYSNQPQHF; CDR3 DNA: TGTGCCAGCAGCCTACCTATCGAGGGCTATAGCAATCAGCCCCAGCATTTT; D gene: .; clone size: .; V gene: TRBV7-9; J gene: TRBJ1-5; CDR3 length: 17
CDR3 protein: CASSVGVGGEKLFF; CDR3 DNA: TGTGCCAGCAGCGTCGGGGTAGGAGGTGAAAAACTGTTTTTT; D gene: .; clone size: many; V gene: TRBV9; J gene: TRBJ1-4; CDR3 length: 14
CDR3 protein: CASSPGTFRGETQYF; CDR3 DNA: TGTGCCAGCAGCCCAGGGACGTTCCGGGGTGAGACCCAGTACTTC; D gene: .; clone size: .; V gene: TRBV11-2; J gene: TRBJ2-5; CDR3 length: 15
CDR3 protein: CASSTAGGRELFF; CDR3 DNA: TGTGCCAGTAGTACCGCGGGGGGCCGGGAGCTGTTTTTT; D gene: TRBD2; clone size: .; V gene: TRBV19; J gene: TRBJ2-2; CDR3 length: 13
CDR3 protein: CSARDLQGLAGTDTQYF; CDR3 DNA: TGCAGTGCTAGAGATCTCCAGGGGCTAGCGGGAACAGATACGCAGTATTTT; D gene: TRBD2; clone size: many; V gene: TRBV20-1; J gene: TRBJ2-3; CDR3 length: 17
CDR3 protein: CASSGGKGGTEAFF; CDR3 DNA: TGCGCCAGCAGCGGGGGAAAGGGTGGCACTGAAGCTTTCTTT; D gene: .; clone size: many; V gene: TRBV10-2; J gene: TRBJ1-1; CDR3 length: 14
CDR3 protein: CSASRDLGYNEQFF; CDR3 DNA: TGCAGTGCTAGCCGGGACCTAGGCTACAATGAGCAGTTCTTC; D gene: .; clone size: few; V gene: TRBV20-1; J gene: TRBJ2-1; CDR3 length: 14
CDR3 protein: CAARDRGTGELFF; CDR3 DNA: TGTGCCGCCCGGGACAGGGGGACCGGGGAGCTGTTTTTT; D gene: TRBD1; clone size: many; V gene: TRBV10-3; J gene: TRBJ2-2; CDR3 length: 13
CDR3 protein: CASGFDNRNTEAFF; CDR3 DNA: TGTGCTAGTGGTTTCGACAACCGGAACACTGAAGCTTTCTTT; D gene: .; clone size: many; V gene: TRBV12-5; J gene: TRBJ1-1; CDR3 length: 14
CDR3 protein: CASSLSFTGELFF; CDR3 DNA: TGTGCCAGCAGCTTATCGTTCACCGGGGAGCTGTTTTTT; D gene: .; clone size: many; V gene: TRBV7-9; J gene: TRBJ2-2; CDR3 length: 13
CDR3 protein: CASSVAEETQYF; CDR3 DNA: TGTGCCAGCAGTGTAGCGGAAGAGACCCAGTACTTC; D gene: .; clone size: few; V gene: TRBV2; J gene: TRBJ2-5; CDR3 length: 12
CDR3 protein: CASSLAWGSSYNEQFF; CDR3 DNA: TGTGCCAGCAGCTTAGCGTGGGGAAGCTCCTACAATGAGCAGTTCTTC; D gene: .; clone size: many; V gene: TRBV7-8; J gene: TRBJ2-1; CDR3 length: 16